This entry lists 9 T cell receptor beta chains sequenced from one sample in a study of T-cell memory formation after mild COVID-19. TCRdb re-called the 5' RACE reads with MiXCR, one entry per CDR3 protein. The sample lists fewer than 650,000 distinct CDR3 sequences, about 20% occurring once. The sample comprised PBMCs or a T cell subset sorted from them (not recorded which). The receptors come from an adult woman who had mild COVID-19 (a few samples of this study predate the infection). Cell type and time point are not known.

CDR3 region: CASSRGPSGRDYEQYF. As DNA, the CDR3 is TGTGCCAGCAGCCGAGGGCCTAGCGGGAGGGACTACGAGCAGTACTTC. The rearrangement joins TRBV3-1 to TRBJ2-7; 12 bases map to TRBD2. Per the germline V gene, CDR1 is LGHDT and CDR2 is YNNKEL (reference sequence). J gave up 3 bases and V 4 bases, and 7 bases lay outside the gene matches. This CDR3 contains 16 residues.

The chain is built from TRBV7-2 and TRBJ2-3, with 13 positions matching TRBD2. Looked up from germline, CDR1 is SGHTA and CDR2 is FQGNSA. The CDR3 covers 17 residues. J gave up 6 bases and V 5 bases, and 11 bases lay outside the gene matches. CDR3 coding DNA: TGTGCCAGCAGCCAAAACAGGCCGGGACTAGCGGGGGATACGCAGTATTTT. It specifies CASSQNRPGLAGDTQYF.

The CDR3 nucleotides read TGTGCCAGCAGCGTACGGGGTTCCTACGAGCAGTACTTC. It specifies CASSVRGSYEQYF. The chain employs TRBV7-2 and TRBJ2-7; D might be TRBD2 (5 bases). CDR1 is SGHTA, CDR2 FQGNSA, per germline. This CDR3 spans 13 amino acids. V lost 5 bases and J 1 base, leaving 9 bases between the germline ends.

The table lists this clonotype with a few counts. The chain has TRBV18 and TRBJ2-1; TRBD2 matches at 8 bases. CDR1 is KGHSH and CDR2 is LQKENI in the germline V gene. V was pared by 0 bases and J by 6 bases, with 10 bases of the junction left unmatched. CDR3 size: 17 residues. Written as DNA, the CDR3 is TGTGCCAGCTCACCACCTCTTGAGCGGGGGATACGCAATGAGCAGTTCTTC. It translates to CASSPPLERGIRNEQFF.

V gene TRBV20-1 combines with J gene TRBJ1-1; D gene ambiguous. CDR1 and CDR2 (germline): DFQATT, SNEGSKA (reference sequence). V dropped 5 bases and J dropped 7 bases, with 8 bases sitting between them. This CDR3 spans 10 amino acids. The CDR3 is CSAPVFEAFF. In nucleotides, the CDR3 is TGCAGTGCTCCCGTATTTGAAGCTTTCTTT.

In its sample, this clonotype was seen a few times. The V and J genes are TRBV6-6 and TRBJ1-5; D is uncertain. The V and J ends lost 8 bases and 5 bases respectively, with 4 bases between them. The CDR3 sequence is 10 residues long. Germline V lookup: CDR1 MNHNY, CDR2 SVGAGI (reference sequence). The CDR3 loop is CASGDQPQHF. The DNA of the CDR3 is TGTGCCAGCGGAGATCAGCCCCAGCATTTT.

J is TRBJ2-2 and V is TRBV30; perhaps TRBD2 as D (6 bases). CDR3 length equals 11 residues. Between the trimmed V and J ends, which lost 5 bases and 7 bases, there was a span of 8 bases. Germline values: CDR1 GTSNPN, CDR2 SVGIG (reference sequence). CDR3 residues: CAWGEVGELFF. Here the CDR3 DNA reads TGTGCCTGGGGGGAGGTCGGGGAGCTGTTTTTT.

The chain uses TRBV10-3 and TRBJ2-3; the match to TRBD2 covers 9 bases. CDR3 length: 15 residues. Unmatched junction bases numbered 9, after V lost 2 bases and J lost 9 bases. The germline V gene encodes CDR1 ENHRY and CDR2 SYGVKD. The chain's CDR3 is CAISEPGLAHSTQYF. CDR3 nucleotide sequence: TGTGCCATCAGTGAGCCGGGACTAGCCCATTCGACGCAGTATTTT.

This clonotype occurred many times. V is TRBV4-1 and J is TRBJ2-7; D may be TRBD1 (6 bases). The CDR3 totals 13 residues. Germline values: CDR1 MGHRA, CDR2 YSYEKL. Trimming took 4 bases from V and 0 from J, leaving 7 bases between them. CDR3 region: CASSRQDSYEQYF. The CDR3 DNA sequence: TGCGCCAGCAGCCGACAGGACTCCTACGAGCAGTACTTC.